This TCR beta chain was found in a study of spatial heterogeneity in lung cancer. Overall study context: The cohort: around 79 early-stage, untreated non-small cell lung cancer patients.

Germline CDR1 and CDR2: SNHLY and FYNNEI. This CDR3 comprises 13 residues. V lost 5 bases and J lost 2, with 9 bases in between. Every individual TCR cDNA molecule carried its own unique molecular identifier, which allowed correction of PCR and sequencing errors. TCRdb used MiXCR to reprocess the 5' RACE reads, holding one entry per CDR3 protein. The profile shows 40,000 to 50,000 distinct CDR3 sequences, roughly 10% of them singletons. Time point here: blood at routine non-recurrence follow-up after resection. This clonotype was seen repeatedly, ten times or more. This specimen consisted of PBMCs, obtained at follow-up. This TCR was sampled from a female donor with early-stage non-small cell lung cancer. The chain joins TRBV2 to TRBJ1-1, with unresolved D. The DNA for the CDR3 is TGTGCCAGCAGTACGCAACACAACACTGAAGCTTTCTTT. Translating it yields CASSTQHNTEAFF.